Reported below is one T cell receptor (beta chain). This receptor's antigen is unknown. No clone much larger than this one lies a single base away; base qualities are absent. The data originate from a study of cytotoxic CD8 clonotypes in ibrutinib-treated CLL (dated by TCRdb to the early 2020s). Background for the entire study: The cohort had about a dozen relapsed/refractory and approximately 15 treatment-naive patients; 17 to 18 were IGHV unmutated. On average, each sample had approximately 280,000 productive templates and more than 75,000 productive rearrangements. Responses were partial in approximately 24 patients and complete in 2; after median approximately 67 months follow-up, approximately 15 stayed in remission and about twelve progressed. Cryopreserved peripheral blood mononuclear cells were collected before treatment, at response, and at either disease progression or sustained remission. The response samples were drawn at a median of around eleven months into treatment, with a range of about 6 to 36 months. Patients were still on ibrutinib when every remission and progressive disease sample was collected. Longitudinal samples were obtainable from about 30% of the roughly 90 participants in the trial.

Here is what the overall study found, with its caveats: Clonality increased at ibrutinib response, stayed stable in sustained remission, and fell back toward baseline at progression. Public clonotypes were rare and either shrank or stayed stable during treatment, and the rise in clonality at ibrutinib response reflected expansion of private clonotypes. Lymph node repertoires were not examined, and the timing of sampling was not matched between patients in sustained remission and those whose disease progressed. At baseline, clonality was higher than in age-matched healthy donors and showed a strong correlation with circulating CD8+ T-cell counts.

The goal of deep resolution MiSeq sequencing was a depth between 1 in 1 million and 1 in 200,000 T cells, and coverage averaged 10x per clonotype. The immunoSEQ hsTCRB Kit was used to generate TCR beta libraries. The paper's processing steps were these. Data were analyzed with ImmunoSEQ Data Assistant and ImmunoSEQ Analyzer, with V, D and J genes assigned per IMGT definitions. Clonality, with values ranging from 0 to 1, was calculated as one minus the normalized Shannon entropy of productive rearrangement frequencies. Only overrepresented clonotypes making up at least 0.05% of each patient's repertoire were included in the public clonotype analysis. About 13 age-matched healthy donor repertoires from immuneACCESS were used as controls for clonality. The table comes from immuneACCESS by way of TCRdb, which keeps in-frame sequences with V and J called. Part of the clones is missing from these tables; in studies checked, under half for an unresolved V gene and the rest for unknown reasons. The V and J calls and the clone size are those of that table, but D and trimming were determined from the DNA. The sample yields 50,000 to 60,000 clones; around four fifths were counted once. In total, the top ten clones hold 20% of the sample.

Taken with the paper, the label for time point translates to: 20 to 30 months on ibrutinib. Roughly 2 micrograms of genomic DNA were extracted from cryopreserved PBMCs for TCR beta library preparation. Longitudinal blood samples from CLL patients on ibrutinib monotherapy were analyzed using high-throughput TCR beta sequencing. The patients were enrolled in a single-center, open-label phase 2 trial of ibrutinib monotherapy. This clonotype was sampled from a human donor with chronic lymphocytic leukemia. Sequences were derived from PBMCs, sampled after 24 months of ibrutinib treatment.

This receptor carries the CDR3 CASSPTGSGTEAFF. The DNA sequence is TGTGCCAGCTCACCAACAGGGTCAGGTACTGAAGCTTTCTTT. The V and J genes are TRBV18 and TRBJ1-1; TRBD1 is a weak D gene call, 6 bases matching. Per the germline V gene, KGHSH is the CDR1 and LQKENI is the CDR2. A distance of 12 bases separates the germline ends of V and J, which lose 2 bases and 5 bases respectively. Spanning cysteine to phenylalanine, the CDR3 consists of 14 amino acids. Just CDR3 DNA is preserved here, 42 bases in frame from base 1. Joined to the reference TRBV18 and TRBJ1-1 proteins, this CDR3 gives the full variable domain: NAGVMQNPRHLVRRRGQEARLRCSPMKGHSHVYWYRQLPEEGLKFMVYLQKENIIDESGMPKERFSAEFPKEGPSILRIQQVVRGDSAAYFCASSPTGSGTEAFFGQGTRLTVV.